These 19 T cell receptor beta chains originate from one sample sequenced in a study of PD-L1 blockade in urothelial cancer. TCRdb's table, derived via immunoSEQ multiplex PCR, lists solely in-frame clones and lacks some. The table includes 70,000 or so clones, approximately 91% detected once. The sample in question was PBMCs, obtained around atezolizumab (anti-PD-L1) treatment. The receptor source for this set is a man aged 60 to 75 with urothelial cancer.

This clone was counted a single time. CDR3 loop: CASSTTAGLSYEQYF. The CDR3 bases are TGTGCCAGTAGTACAACAGCGGGACTCTCCTACGAGCAGTACTTC. V usage is TRBV19 and J usage is TRBJ2-7, with 7 bases lining up with TRBD2. The CDR3 loop spans 15 amino acids. Germline CDR1 LNHDA, CDR2 SQIVND (reference sequence). Unmatched junction bases numbered 6, after V lost 4 bases and J lost 0 bases. Full variable domain (missing parts from reference TRBV19 and TRBJ2-7): DGGITQSPKYLFRKEGQNVTLSCEQNLNHDAMYWYRQDPGQGLRLIYYSQIVNDFQKGDIAEGYSVSREKKESFPLTVTSAQKNPTAFYLCASSTTAGLSYEQYFGPGTRLTVT.

V usage is TRBV19 and J usage is TRBJ1-1; D unclear. Germline CDR1 is LNHDA and CDR2 is SQIVND (reference sequence). V lost 5 bases and J lost 4, with 11 bases in between. The CDR3 covers 13 residues. The CDR3 is CASSAQRGTEAFF. The DNA for the CDR3 is TGTGCCAGTAGTGCACAGCGGGGCACTGAAGCTTTCTTT.

This sequence joins TRBV5-1 and TRBJ1-4; TRBD1 matches at 12 bases. Per germline, CDR1 SGHRS and CDR2 YFSETQ. This CDR3 is built from 17 residues. With 0 bases clipped from V and 6 bases from J, the junction kept 6 bases outside the gene matches. DNA of the CDR3: TGCGCCAGCAGCTTGGGGGGGACAGGGGGCGCGTATGAAAAACTGTTTTTT. This encodes CASSLGGTGGAYEKLFF.

This clone was picked up a small number of times. The rearrangement joins TRBV28 to TRBJ1-2; 9 positions agree with TRBD1. Germline V lookup: CDR1 MDHEN, CDR2 SYDVKM. Trimming took 5 bases from V and 6 from J; bases not matched to a gene: 10. The CDR3 has 15 residues. CDR3 amino acids: CASSDRTGERDGYTF. The CDR3 DNA follows: TGTGCCAGCAGTGATCGGACAGGGGAACGGGATGGCTACACCTTC.

The gene calls are TRBV7-8 and TRBJ1-4; D gene unclear. V was shortened by 8 bases and J by 2 bases, with 12 bases between the two germline ends. The germline gives CDR1 SGHVS, CDR2 FQNEAQ. The CDR3 spans 14 residues. The CDR3 is CASGLGVTNEKLFF. The CDR3 nucleotides read TGTGCCAGCGGGCTCGGGGTCACTAATGAAAAACTGTTTTTT.

Only one count was recorded for this clone. The chain recombines TRBV28 with TRBJ1-1; D is perhaps TRBD1 (5 bases). CDR1 and CDR2 from the germline V gene are MDHEN and SYDVKM. V was trimmed by 7 bases and J by 2 bases, leaving 17 bases between them. The CDR3 is 15 amino acids. CDR3: CASIERGAGNTEAFF. The CDR3 DNA reads as TGTGCCAGCATCGAGCGCGGGGCAGGAAACACTGAAGCTTTCTTT.

The chain carries TRBV5-4 and TRBJ2-7; 8 bases map to TRBD1. V gave up 2 bases and J gave up 2 bases; unmatched junction bases: 6. Germline assignment: CDR1 SGHNT and CDR2 YYREEE (reference sequence). The CDR3 length is 15 residues. The CDR3 DNA reads as TGTGCCAGCAGCTTTGGAAGACAGGGGACCTACGAGCAGTACTTC. This encodes CASSFGRQGTYEQYF.

The CDR3 region has the DNA TGTGCCAGCAGCCGGATGGGTACACAGGAAGCTTTCTTT. Translating it yields CASSRMGTQEAFF. The rearrangement uses TRBV5-4 and TRBJ1-1, with unresolved D. V was cut by 4 bases and J by 8 bases, with 15 bases left in between. Per the germline V gene, CDR1 is SGHNT and CDR2 is YYREEE (reference sequence). The CDR3 extends over 13 amino acids.

The chain has TRBV27 and TRBJ1-2; 9 bases map to TRBD1. V shed 4 bases, J shed 4 bases, and the junction held 10 bases outside the gene matches. The CDR3 sequence is 16 residues long. From germline, CDR1 is MNHEY and CDR2 SMNVEV (reference sequence). CDR3 DNA: TGTGCCAGCAGTTCATACCTCCGGGACAGGGTCTATGGCTACACCTTC. This sequence encodes CASSSYLRDRVYGYTF.

The chain has TRBV14 and TRBJ2-2, with D tentatively TRBD2 (6 bases). CDR1 and CDR2 (germline): SGHDN, FVKESK. The ends were cut back, 1 base at V and 6 bases at J, with 6 bases in the middle. This CDR3 spans 13 amino acids. CDR3 sequence: CASSQAGAGELFF. In DNA, the CDR3 is TGTGCCAGCAGCCAAGCGGGGGCCGGGGAGCTGTTTTTT.

This clone turned up a few times. The genes are TRBV25-1 and TRBJ2-2; 7 positions agree with TRBD1. Germline V lookup: CDR1 MGHDK, CDR2 SYGVNS. Trimming at V came to 0 bases and at J to 7 bases, leaving 8 bases not matched to a gene. The CDR3 length is 16 residues. This chain's CDR3 is CASSEYGQGESGELFF. The CDR3 DNA reads TGTGCCAGCAGTGAATACGGGCAGGGGGAAAGCGGGGAGCTGTTTTTT.

The chain employs TRBV7-9 and TRBJ1-4; possible D gene TRBD1, 6 bases. V was shortened by 5 bases and J by 12 bases, with 13 bases between the two germline ends. The CDR3 has 12 amino acids. Germline loops: CDR1 SEHNR, CDR2 FQNEAQ (reference sequence). CDR3 amino acids: CASSTQGMELFF. The CDR3, as DNA: TGTGCCAGCAGCACACAGGGCATGGAACTGTTTTTT.

This sequence joins TRBV7-2 and TRBJ2-2, with 7 bases matching TRBD1. Unmatched junction bases numbered 11, after V lost 2 bases and J lost 2 bases. From germline, CDR1 is SGHTA and CDR2 FQGNSA. CDR3 length: 18 residues. The CDR3 DNA reads as TGTGCCAGCAGCTTATCGATGGACAGGAGGCGCAACACCGGGGAGCTGTTTTTT. It translates to CASSLSMDRRRNTGELFF. The complete variable domain, with remaining parts taken from reference TRBV7-2 and TRBJ2-2, reads GAGVSQSPSNKVTEKGKDVELRCDPISGHTALYWYRQSLGQGLEFLIYFQGNSAPDKSGLPSDRFSAERTGGSVSTLTIQRTQQEDSAVYLCASSLSMDRRRNTGELFFGEGSRLTVL.

The sample holds one count of this clone. V is TRBV10-3 and J is TRBJ2-7; 9 nucleotides align to TRBD1. Looked up from germline, CDR1 is ENHRY and CDR2 is SYGVKD. V trimming: 3 bases; J trimming: 5 bases; junction bases outside the gene matches: 8. The CDR3 sequence is 15 residues long. The DNA for the CDR3 is TGTGCCATCAGTGACCCAACGACAGGGGGACACGAGCAGTACTTC. This translates into CAISDPTTGGHEQYF.

This rearrangement joins TRBV10-3 to TRBJ1-5; the match to TRBD1 covers 9 bases. J was trimmed by 3 bases and V by 3 bases; bases with no gene match: 6. Per the germline V gene, CDR1 is ENHRY and CDR2 is SYGVKD. The CDR3 contains 16 residues. The CDR3 region has the DNA TGTGCCATCAGTGAAGTGGACAGGGGATCCAATCAGCCCCAGCATTTT. This translates into CAISEVDRGSNQPQHF.

The V and J genes are TRBV6-4 and TRBJ2-6; D ambiguous. The V end lost 7 bases, the J end lost 2 bases, and 9 bases lay between the germline ends. CDR3 length: 14 residues. Germline V gives CDR1 MRHNA, CDR2 SNTAGT. In DNA, the CDR3 is TGTGCCAGCACGGAGAGTCCTGGGGCCAACGTCCTGACTTTC. It yields the protein CASTESPGANVLTF.

This rearrangement joins TRBV9 to TRBJ1-5, with no clear D. The CDR3 runs to 15 residues. From germline, CDR1 is SGDLS and CDR2 YYNGEE. The V and J ends lost 0 bases and 4 bases respectively, with 11 bases between them. The CDR3 DNA reads TGTGCCAGCAGCGTAGATGAGGAGAAGAATCAGCCCCAGCATTTT. Translating it yields CASSVDEEKNQPQHF.

The rearrangement links TRBV5-5 to TRBJ2-2; no clear D. V lost 0 bases, J lost 3 bases, and 9 bases lay in between. This CDR3 region has 15 residues. CDR1 and CDR2 (germline): SGHKS, YYEKEE (reference sequence). CDR3 DNA sequence: TGTGCCAGCAGCTTGGCCCAGGTCTACACCGGGGAGCTGTTTTTT. This gives the protein CASSLAQVYTGELFF.

This chain joins TRBV7-9 and TRBJ1-1; TRBD1 matches 8 bases. The CDR3 runs to 14 residues. Germline CDR1 is SEHNR and CDR2 is FQNEAQ (reference sequence). J lost 1 base, V lost 6 bases, and 4 bases had no gene match. The CDR3 region has the DNA TGTGCCAGCAGGGGCGGACAGGGGAACACTGAAGCTTTCTTT. This sequence encodes CASRGGQGNTEAFF.